There are many counts of the clone carrying this T cell receptor (beta chain). The read ends 3 residues before the CDR3 terminus; that terminus is restored from the germline J gene. Assay used: immunoSEQ multiplex PCR; TCRdb lists only in-frame clones, some missing. The sample shows 52,000 or so clones, none of them appearing just once. The sample comes from a study of T cell clonality in common variable immunodeficiency. V was clipped by 3 bases and J by 7 bases, with 10 bases between them. The germline V gene has CDR1 SGHDN and CDR2 FVKESK. This CDR3 spans 13 amino acids. The receptor was derived from a person aged 18 to 75 in good health. J is TRBJ2-1 and V is TRBV14; the D is unclear. The sequencing input was peripheral blood mononuclear cells. The CDR3 reads CASSQSYRNEQFF. CDR3 bases read: TGTGCCAGCAGCCAGTCGTATCGGAATGAG.